This T cell receptor beta chain was documented in a study of breast tumors, draining lymph nodes, adjacent tissues. Study-level findings and limits: Data only fit, rather than demonstrated, lymph node origin of most tumor T cells. Tumor repertoires ranked between lymph nodes and nontumor tissue in diversity, with V and J gene preferences.

TCRdb itself ran the multiplex PCR reads through MiXCR, one entry per CDR3 protein. The sample carries about 140,000 distinct CDR3 sequences, approximately 32% recorded once. This clonotype was observed many times. As yet, its antigen is unknown. V lost 5 bases and J lost 6; bases outside the gene matches: 12. The CDR3 contains 16 residues. Germline V gene lookup returns CDR1 MGHDK and CDR2 SYGVNS. Breast cancer patients provided tissue from their axillary draining lymph nodes. The clonotype comes from a female donor with breast cancer. Some clones in this sample may be carry-over from other donors' samples. Sequenced: axillary lymph node tissue. The V call is TRBV25-1, the J call TRBJ2-1; 8 nucleotides agree with TRBD2. This CDR3 reads CASSQSRSGGFNEQFF. CDR3 nucleotides: TGTGCCAGCAGTCAAAGTCGGAGCGGGGGATTCAATGAGCAGTTCTTC.